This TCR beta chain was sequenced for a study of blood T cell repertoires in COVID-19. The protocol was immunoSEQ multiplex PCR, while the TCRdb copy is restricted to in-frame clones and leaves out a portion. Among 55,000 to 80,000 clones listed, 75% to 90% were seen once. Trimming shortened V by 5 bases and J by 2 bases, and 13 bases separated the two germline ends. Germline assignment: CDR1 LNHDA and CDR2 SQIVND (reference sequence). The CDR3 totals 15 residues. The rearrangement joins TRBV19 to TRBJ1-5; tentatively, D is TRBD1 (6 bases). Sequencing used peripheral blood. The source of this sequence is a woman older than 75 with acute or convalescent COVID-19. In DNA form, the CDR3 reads TGTGCCAGTAGTCTACAGGGTTCCGGCAATCAGCCCCAGCATTTT. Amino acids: CASSLQGSGNQPQHF.